This record looks at one TCR beta chain sequence and its context. Its target is unknown. The PCR employed 60 Vbeta primers together with 13 Jbeta primers. In the study's own analysis: A later analysis tallied approximately 87 million unique TCR beta chains, roughly 11 million of them shared. Measured with immunoSEQ multiplex PCR; TCRdb has only the in-frame clones, and not every one. The V and J calls and clone size were taken over from that table, and D and trimming were inferred from the DNA. The profile shows about 170,000 clones, just under 80% of them singletons. The CDR3 sequence is 16 residues long. CDR1 is LNHNV and CDR2 is YYDKDF in the germline V gene (reference sequence). The ends lost 2 bases at V and 1 base at J; junction bases unmatched: 4. This entry belongs to a study of cytomegalovirus exposure and HLA in healthy donors. Across the whole study: From donors who were HLA-typed, an early data release held 81 million or so unique TCRs. Overall study results and limits: At a 0.05 false discovery rate, a later analysis found around 17,000 TCR beta sequences to be associated with HLA alleles.

V and J are TRBV15 and TRBJ1-5; TRBD1 aligns across 8 bases. The sequence was collected from a woman between 50 and 59 years old in good health and CMV-seropositive. Sequencing input: PBMCs. The CDR3 bases are TGTGCCACCAGCAGAACAGACAGGGGAAGCAATCAGCCCCAGCATTTT. Its protein is CATSRTDRGSNQPQHF.